Presented here are 8 T cell receptor beta chains from one specimen sequenced in a study of response to subunit inactivated influenza vaccine. From the RT-PCR reads, TCRdb called clonotypes with MiXCR, one entry per CDR3 protein. The table has roughly 570,000 distinct CDR3 sequences, roughly 13% seen once. Sequenced here: PBMCs from blood, sampled 40 to 50 days after vaccination. These receptors all come from a man aged 45-65 years who received an inactivated influenza vaccine.

The genes are TRBV7-9 and TRBJ2-1; D tentatively fits TRBD1 or TRBD2 (5 bases each). CDR1 is SEHNR and CDR2 is FQNEAQ in the germline V gene (reference sequence). The V gene lost 4 bases and the J gene lost 11 bases, with 9 bases spanning the gap. This CDR3 is built from 11 residues. In DNA, the CDR3 is TGTGCCAGCAGCTCCGGGACCAAGCAGTTCTTC. Its protein is CASSSGTKQFF.

The J gene is TRBJ2-3, the V gene TRBV29-1; either TRBD1 or TRBD2 may supply D (6 bases each). Germline V lookup: CDR1 SQVTM, CDR2 ANQGSEA. The CDR3 consists of 13 residues. V was trimmed by 6 bases and J by 1 base, leaving 11 bases between them. CDR3 DNA: TGCAGCGTCGGAGGGGGTGGCACAGATACGCAGTATTTT. Translation: CSVGGGGTDTQYF.

The rearrangement joins TRBV6-1 to TRBJ1-1; 8 bases are a match to TRBD1. V gave up 5 bases and J gave up 7 bases; unmatched junction bases: 6. The length of the CDR3 is 13 residues. Germline loops: CDR1 MNHNS, CDR2 SASEGT. This chain's CDR3 is CASSRTGKSEAFF. The DNA for the CDR3 is TGTGCCAGCAGTAGGACAGGGAAGAGTGAAGCTTTCTTT.

This clonotype has a handful of counts. V gene TRBV3-1 combines with J gene TRBJ1-6, with no clear D. This CDR3 has 13 amino acids. Per germline, CDR1 LGHDT and CDR2 YNNKEL (reference sequence). V was shortened by 4 bases and J by 9 bases, with 10 bases between the two germline ends. The CDR3 here is CASSPVEGSPLHF. Written as DNA, the CDR3 is TGTGCCAGCAGCCCAGTAGAGGGTTCACCCCTCCACTTT.

This clonotype turned up a few times. V gene TRBV28 combines with J gene TRBJ2-3, with 8 bases that match TRBD1. The trim removed 3 bases at V and 3 bases at J, leaving 11 bases unmatched. In germline, CDR1 is MDHEN, CDR2 SYDVKM. The CDR3 has 17 amino acids. CDR3 nucleotide sequence: TGTGCCAGCAGTTTGGAGAGATTCCACAGGGGGACAGATACGCAGTATTTT. This codes for CASSLERFHRGTDTQYF.

Comments on this clonotype: One end of the junction fails to match germline, which may point to a read error. V usage is TRBV12-3 or TRBV12-4 and J usage is TRBJ1-1, with D perhaps TRBD1 (5 bases). The CDR3 spans 18 residues. The CDR3 nucleotides read TGTGCCAGCTGTTTAAAAGAGATATGGGGCCCGCAGAACACTGAAGCTTTCTTT. Its translation: CASCLKEIWGPQNTEAFF.

This clonotype was recorded many times. The V call is TRBV10-3, the J call TRBJ2-1, with D perhaps matching TRBD1 (6 bases). There are 12 residues in the CDR3. Germline CDR1 ENHRY, CDR2 SYGVKD. Trimming stripped 10 bases from V and 6 bases from J, with 13 bases between. In nucleotides, the CDR3 is TGTGCCAACGGTATACAGGGCAATGAGCAGTTCTTC. Residues: CANGIQGNEQFF.

There are a few counts of this clonotype. The chain is built from TRBV12-3 or TRBV12-4 and TRBJ1-2, with TRBD1 as a possible D gene (6 bases). V shed 7 bases and J shed 2 bases, with 11 bases lying between them. The CDR3 totals 13 residues. CDR3 DNA sequence: TGTGCCAGCAAACCGGACAGCAACTATGGCTACACCTTC. Translated: CASKPDSNYGYTF.